This TCR beta chain was captured by sequencing in a study of T cells in localized non-small cell lung cancer. Generated by immunoSEQ multiplex PCR, the TCRdb table keeps only in-frame clones and is missing some. This table has nearly 2,500 clones, more than 30% appearing once. Trimming took 5 bases from V and 6 from J; bases not matched to a gene: 5. Germline V CDR1 and CDR2: LNHDA, SQIVND (reference sequence). This CDR3 is 14 amino acids long. The chain is built from TRBV19 and TRBJ2-3, with TRBD1 matching 10 bases. The origin of this receptor is an older male donor with stage II squamous cell lung carcinoma. This material consisted of lymph node tissue, taken before any cancer treatment. The CDR3 DNA follows: TGTGCCAGTAGTTCTCGGACAGGGGGTGATACGCAGTATTTT. The encoded protein is CASSSRTGGDTQYF.